This TCR beta chain was identified in a study of OX40 agonist ivuxolimab in advanced cancers. Whole-study context: Clinicians treated patients with ivuxolimab, an agonistic anti-OX40 (CD134) antibody.

A remark on this clone: Its antigen is as yet unknown.

V was cut by 1 base and J by 1 base, with 8 bases left in between. From germline, CDR1 is SGHTA and CDR2 FQGNSA. The CDR3 is 15 amino acids. Overall study results and limits: Expanded clones belonging to CD8+ T cells outnumbered, on average, those of CD4+.

Using immunoSEQ multiplex PCR, the repertoire was profiled, and TCRdb retains in-frame clones only, with some absent. The sample holds about 53,000 clones; around 82% are singletons and the top ten take approximately 4.6%. Autoimmune disease history or systemic immunosuppression led to patient exclusion. This sequence was found in an adult with an advanced solid tumor such as melanoma, head and neck, liver or kidney cancer. The J gene is TRBJ1-5, the V gene TRBV7-2, with D hard to call. Here the sequenced sample was CD4+ or CD8+ T cells sorted from blood, taken in a trial of the OX40 agonist ivuxolimab. Here the CDR3 reads CASSLEGKSNQPQHF. DNA for the CDR3: TGTGCCAGCAGCTTAGAGGGTAAGAGCAATCAGCCCCAGCATTTT. The complete variable domain, with remaining parts taken from reference TRBV7-2 and TRBJ1-5, reads GAGVSQSPSNKVTEKGKDVELRCDPISGHTALYWYRQSLGQGLEFLIYFQGNSAPDKSGLPSDRFSAERTGGSVSTLTIQRTQQEDSAVYLCASSLEGKSNQPQHFGDGTRLSIL.